What follows are 8 T cell receptor beta chains derived from one specimen sequenced in a study of T cell changes during pregnancy in multiple sclerosis. Here immunoSEQ multiplex PCR was the method, and the copy in TCRdb shows in-frame clones only, minus some. The sample consists of some 41,000 clones, roughly 88% of them appearing once. The sequencing input was PBMCs (not recorded whether the cells were cultured). Receptors originate from a female donor with multiple sclerosis, enrolled in a pregnancy study.

Remarks on this clone: A read error may produce the germline difference seen at one junction end. V usage is TRBV27 and J usage is TRBJ1-3; TRBD1 might be the D (5 bases). Germline V gene data show CDR1 as MNHEY and CDR2 as SMNVEV (reference sequence). This CDR3 is 15 amino acids long. The CDR3 is CASSRKGTYGNIIYF. The CDR3 nucleotides are TGTGCCAGCAGCCGAAAGGGGACCTATGGAAACATCATATATTTT.

This chain connects TRBV11-2 to TRBJ2-1, with TRBD2 identical over 10 bases. V was pared by 0 bases and J by 6 bases, with 5 bases of the junction left unmatched. The CDR3 contains 16 residues. CDR1 is SGHAT, CDR2 FQNNGV, per germline. The CDR3: CASSLDLASGSNEQFF. The CDR3 DNA follows: TGTGCCAGCAGCTTAGATCTGGCTAGCGGGAGCAATGAGCAGTTCTTC.

The chain recombines TRBV2 with TRBJ2-3; 9 bases map to TRBD1. The CDR3 covers 15 residues. From germline, CDR1 is SNHLY and CDR2 FYNNEI. Losses at the gene ends were 8 bases for V and 5 bases for J; bases not matched to a gene: 11. The CDR3 region is CASGTRDRVIDTQYF. DNA for the CDR3: TGTGCCAGCGGAACCAGGGACAGGGTCATAGATACGCAGTATTTT.

The chain has TRBV28 and TRBJ1-4; D is unclear. V gave up 5 bases and J gave up 6 bases, with 16 bases separating them. This CDR3 has 15 amino acids. The germline gives CDR1 MDHEN, CDR2 SYDVKM. The CDR3 is CASSTRATGDEKLFF. For the CDR3, the DNA is TGTGCCAGCAGTACACGGGCTACCGGGGATGAAAAACTGTTTTTT.

This clone came up once. V usage is TRBV2 and J usage is TRBJ1-2; perhaps TRBD1 as D (6 bases). The ends were cut back, 6 bases at V and 2 bases at J, with 13 bases in the middle. Germline lookup yields CDR1 SNHLY and CDR2 FYNNEI. The CDR3 is 14 residues long. The CDR3 loop reads CASRENRENYGYTF. The CDR3 nucleotides are TGTGCCAGCAGAGAGAACAGGGAAAACTATGGCTACACCTTC. Full variable domain (outside the CDR3, taken from reference TRBV2 and TRBJ1-2): EPEVTQTPSHQVTQMGQEVILRCVPISNHLYFYWYRQILGQKVEFLVSFYNNEISEKSEIFDDQFSVERPDGSNFTLKIRSTKLEDSAMYFCASRENRENYGYTFGSGTRLTVV.

V gene TRBV21-1 combines with J gene TRBJ2-7; the table's D call of TRBD2 was not tested on the DNA. TRBV21-1 represents a pseudogene. The CDR3 runs 16 residues. CDR3 DNA sequence: TGTGCCAGCAGCATCACGCCGCGCGGGAGACCGAACGAGCAGTACTTC. Its translation: CASSITPRGRPNEQYF.

The chain recombines TRBV5-1 with TRBJ2-2; perhaps TRBD2 as D (6 bases). CDR1 and CDR2 from the germline V gene are SGHRS and YFSETQ. CDR3 length equals 16 residues. The V gene lost 1 base and the J gene lost 6 bases, with 16 bases spanning the gap. Here the CDR3 reads CASSLFRDSLSGELFF. CDR3 coding DNA: TGCGCCAGCAGCTTGTTCCGGGACTCCCTATCCGGGGAGCTGTTTTTT.

The CDR3 loop is CASRKDRVSSYEQYF. The CDR3 DNA is TGTGCCAGCAGAAAGGACAGGGTGAGCTCCTACGAGCAGTACTTC. The rearrangement uses TRBV5-4 and TRBJ2-7; 8 bases agree with TRBD1. Trimming took 5 bases from V and 0 from J; bases not matched to a gene: 7. Germline V gene lookup returns CDR1 SGHNT and CDR2 YYREEE (reference sequence). The length of the CDR3 is 15 residues.